This T cell receptor (beta chain) was identified during a study of shared clonotypes between healthy human individuals. Background on the study: Used for every donor were three CD4 naive, three CD4 memory, two CD8 naive and one CD8 memory plate. Study-wide findings and caveats: Clonotypes that were shared across four donors made up around 5% of naive CD4 clonotypes.

An approximately 200 ng quantity of DNA, about 30,000 T cell genomes, went into the sorted-subset replicate PCRs. Per the original methods: Filtering was not the same, since immunoSEQ gave junction-only sequences without quality scores. Using immunoSEQ multiplex PCR, the repertoire was profiled, and TCRdb retains in-frame clones only, with some absent. D and trimming were read from the DNA, whereas the V and J calls and clone size are those reported in that table. The sample yields roughly 2.5 million clones, around 94% seen once. As regards this clone: Its antigen remains unknown.

Trimming took off 2 bases at V and 5 bases at J, with 8 bases between the two ends. In germline, CDR1 is SGHKS, CDR2 YYEKEE (reference sequence). The CDR3 has 13 amino acids. Sequenced material: naive CD4+ T cells sorted from blood. Subset in this sample: CD45RA+ positively selected. This rearrangement joins TRBV5-5 to TRBJ1-5, with D unclear. This TCR was sampled from a man younger than 35 in good health. Written as DNA, the CDR3 is TGTGCCAGCAGCTTTAGCTATGATCAGCCCCAGCATTTT. Translation gives CASSFSYDQPQHF.